The 3 T cell receptor beta chains reported below all come from one sample, sequenced in a study of OX40 agonist ivuxolimab in advanced cancers. TCRdb's table, derived via immunoSEQ multiplex PCR, lists solely in-frame clones and lacks some. Of some 20,000 clones in the sample, approximately 86% were seen once. Sequencing used CD4+ or CD8+ T cells sorted from blood, obtained in a trial of the OX40 agonist ivuxolimab. Receptor source: an adult with an advanced solid tumor such as melanoma, head and neck, liver or kidney cancer.

V is TRBV11-1 and J is TRBJ2-5, with a tentative D call TRBD1 (5 bases). Germline V gene sequence: CDR1 SGHAT, CDR2 FQDESV (reference sequence). The CDR3 sequence is 17 residues long. Trimming removed 4 bases at V and 2 bases at J, with 20 bases between. The CDR3, as DNA: TGTGCCAGCAGCTCTAAGGTGGCTCGAGACAGACAAGAGACCCAGTACTTC. Translation gives CASSSKVARDRQETQYF.

The chain links TRBV12-1 to TRBJ2-2. TRBV12-1 is given as a pseudogene. The CDR3 is 14 residues long. The CDR3 loop reads CASPCSQGTGELFF. CDR3 nucleotides: TGTGCCAGCCCCTGCTCCCAAGGTACCGGGGAGCTGTTTTTT.

In this sample, this clone turned up once. The chain uses TRBV27 and TRBJ1-1; TRBD1 matches 9 bases. Germline CDR1 reads MNHEY; CDR2 reads SMNVEV (reference sequence). The CDR3 is 15 residues long. Trimming removed 0 bases from V and 3 bases from J; junction bases left unmatched: 2. The DNA of the CDR3 is TGTGCCAGCAGTTTATCCGGGACAGGGTACACTGAAGCTTTCTTT. Amino acid sequence: CASSLSGTGYTEAFF.